The 8 T cell receptor beta chains presented below share a single source sample, sequenced in a study of molecular identifiers for immune sequencing clone quantification. TCRdb called the PCR reads again in MiXCR, with one record for every CDR3 protein. The sample contains about 89,000 distinct CDR3 sequences, 15% to 20% of which appear only once. Material: naive CD8+ T cells from blood, with Jurkat cell RNA spiked in. Documented subset: FACS-sorted CD8+CD4-CCR7+CD45RA+ naive T cells. The receptors stem from a human donor in good health. Some libraries in this study had Jurkat cell RNA spiked in.

This clonotype was picked up many times. This rearrangement joins TRBV19 to TRBJ2-1, with D possibly called TRBD1 or TRBD2 (5 bases each). V gave up 7 bases and J gave up 7 bases, with 14 bases separating them. The CDR3 loop spans 13 amino acids. Germline V gene lookup returns CDR1 LNHDA and CDR2 SQIVND (reference sequence). The CDR3 region is CASTSLGTNEQFF. Here the CDR3 DNA reads TGTGCCAGTACCTCCCTGGGGACGAATGAGCAGTTCTTC.

As for this clonotype: A read error may produce the germline difference seen at one junction end. The V and J genes are TRBV6-6 and TRBJ1-2; D is ambiguous. The CDR3 contains 11 residues. From germline, CDR1 is MNHNY and CDR2 SVGAGI (reference sequence). The CDR3 reads CASSYGYGHTF. As DNA, the CDR3 is TGTGCCAGCAGTTACGGCTATGGCCACACCTTC.

This clonotype has ten or more counts. CDR3 protein: CALTGGRTTEAFF. Written as DNA, the CDR3 is TGTGCCCTTACGGGGGGGAGAACCACTGAAGCTTTCTTT. The chain is built from TRBV2 and TRBJ1-1; possible D gene TRBD1, 5 bases. The CDR3 is made up of 13 amino acids. Germline CDR1 SNHLY, CDR2 FYNNEI. Between the trimmed V and J ends, which lost 11 bases and 4 bases, there was a span of 17 bases.

This clonotype was found many times. The chain is built from TRBV6-6 and TRBJ2-1; tentative D call: TRBD2 (12 bases). The CDR3 runs to 21 residues. Germline V gene lookup returns CDR1 MNHNY and CDR2 SVGAGI (reference sequence). Trimming shortened V by 2 bases and J by 3 bases, and 29 bases separated the two germline ends. The CDR3 coding sequence is TGTGCCAGCAGTTACGCGACCGGGACAGGGGGACTAGCGGGCAACTACAATGAGCAGTTCTTC. Protein: CASSYATGTGGLAGNYNEQFF.

Concerning this clonotype: Given a much more abundant clone one base away, this may be a read error. The V gene is TRBV7-9, the J gene TRBJ2-2, with D possibly matching TRBD2 (5 bases). The CDR3 covers 12 residues. Germline CDR1 and CDR2: SEHNR and FQNEAQ (reference sequence). The DNA of the CDR3 is TGTGCCAGCAGCTACCACACCGGGGAGCTGTCTTTT. Its translation: CASSYHTGELSF.

With regard to this clonotype: This may arise from a read error, as a much more abundant clone is one base away. CDR3 region: CVSSSGLAGGPGEQYF. Here the CDR3 DNA reads TGTGTCAGCAGCTCCGGACTAGCGGGAGGGCCAGGCGAGCAGTACTTC. This sequence joins TRBV5-3 and TRBJ2-7, with TRBD2 identical over 15 bases. TRBV5-3 is reported as an ORF; its role is uncertain. This CDR3 comprises 16 residues.

This clonotype came up many times. V usage is TRBV20-1 and J usage is TRBJ2-5; D gene uncertain. Germline CDR1 DFQATT, CDR2 SNEGSKA (reference sequence). The CDR3 has 13 amino acids. The V end was cut by 6 bases, the J end by 3 bases, with 14 bases between. The CDR3 nucleotides read TGCAGTGCAAGAATAAGTCCGGAAGAGACCCAGTACTTC. It specifies CSARISPEETQYF.

To note about this clonotype: This may stem from a read error, because a much larger clone lies one nucleotide away. This chain uses TRBV2 with TRBJ1-1; TRBD1 might be the D (5 bases). This CDR3 spans 14 amino acids. The germline CDR1 and CDR2 sequences are SNHLY and FYNNEI. The CDR3 DNA reads TGTGCCAGCAGTGGCCGCCAGGGAGGAACTGTAGCTTTCTTT. Amino acid sequence: CASSGRQGGTVAFF.